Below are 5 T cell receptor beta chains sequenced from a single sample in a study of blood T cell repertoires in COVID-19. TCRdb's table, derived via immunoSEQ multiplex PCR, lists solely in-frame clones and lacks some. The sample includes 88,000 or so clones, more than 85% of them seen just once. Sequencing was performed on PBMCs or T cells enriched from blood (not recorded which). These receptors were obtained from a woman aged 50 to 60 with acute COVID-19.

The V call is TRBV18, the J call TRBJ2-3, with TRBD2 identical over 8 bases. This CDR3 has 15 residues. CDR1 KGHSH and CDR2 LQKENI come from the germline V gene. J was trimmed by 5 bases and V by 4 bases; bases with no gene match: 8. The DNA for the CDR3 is TGTGCCAGCTCACGGGGAGCGGGAGTTCAAGATACGCAGTATTTT. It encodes CASSRGAGVQDTQYF.

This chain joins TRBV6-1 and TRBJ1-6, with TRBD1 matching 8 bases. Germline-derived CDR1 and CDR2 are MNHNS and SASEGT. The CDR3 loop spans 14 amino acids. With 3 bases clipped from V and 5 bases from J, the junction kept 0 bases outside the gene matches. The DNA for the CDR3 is TGTGCCAGCAGTGAGGGACAGGATAATTCACCCCTCCACTTT. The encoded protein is CASSEGQDNSPLHF.

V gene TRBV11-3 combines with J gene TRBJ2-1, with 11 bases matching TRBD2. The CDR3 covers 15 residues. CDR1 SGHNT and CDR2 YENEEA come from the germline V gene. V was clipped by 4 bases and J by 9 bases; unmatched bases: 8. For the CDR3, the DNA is TGTGCCAGCAGCTCTCTTAGCGGGAGGGCCCTTGAGCAGTTCTTC. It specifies CASSSLSGRALEQFF.

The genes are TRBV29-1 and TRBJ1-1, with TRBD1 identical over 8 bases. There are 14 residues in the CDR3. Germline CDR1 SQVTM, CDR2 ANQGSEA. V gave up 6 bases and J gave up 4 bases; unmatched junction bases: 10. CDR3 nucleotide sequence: TGCAGCGTCCAAAAGGACAGGGATAGCACTGAAGCTTTCTTT. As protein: CSVQKDRDSTEAFF.

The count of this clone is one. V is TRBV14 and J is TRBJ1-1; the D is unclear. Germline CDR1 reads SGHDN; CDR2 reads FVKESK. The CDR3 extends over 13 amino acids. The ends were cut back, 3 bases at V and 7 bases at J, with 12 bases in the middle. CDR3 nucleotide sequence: TGTGCCAGCAGCCAGAACACCGCGGGTGAAGCTTTCTTT. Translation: CASSQNTAGEAFF. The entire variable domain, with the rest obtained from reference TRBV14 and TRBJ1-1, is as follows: EAGVTQFPSHSVIEKGQTVTLRCDPISGHDNLYWYRRVMGKEIKFLLHFVKESKQDESGMPNNRFLAERTGGTYSTLKVQPAELEDSGVYFCASSQNTAGEAFFGQGTRLTVV.